This T cell receptor (beta chain) was identified during a study of T cell responses to AZD1222 COVID-19 vaccine. The data were produced by immunoSEQ multiplex PCR, yet TCRdb's version contains in-frame clones alone and is incomplete. The sample carries tens of thousands of clones, 60% to 85% recorded once. CDR1 is MNHEY, CDR2 SVGAGI, per germline. The CDR3 runs to 14 residues. Trimming removed 8 bases from V and 5 bases from J; junction bases left unmatched: 7. The receptor comes from an adult who received the AZD1222 COVID-19 vaccine. The rearrangement links TRBV6-5 to TRBJ2-1, with TRBD1 matching over 9 bases. The sequencing used peripheral blood, collected 28 days after the second AZD1222 dose. The CDR3 region is CASEWDRANNEQFF. In DNA form, the CDR3 reads TGTGCCAGCGAATGGGACAGGGCGAACAATGAGCAGTTCTTC.